The rows below give T cell receptor beta chains drawn from one sample of a study of blood T cell repertoires in COVID-19. The protocol was immunoSEQ multiplex PCR, while the TCRdb copy is restricted to in-frame clones and leaves out a portion. The sample has roughly 160,000 clones, about 80% seen once; the top ten hold around 3.7%. Sequenced input: PBMCs or T cells enriched from blood (not recorded which). These receptors all stem from a woman aged 55-75 years who had recovered from COVID-19. Both conserved end residues are part of each CDR3. A D gene is named only where the DNA matches it firmly. Expanded clones get a size class; other rows say once, few or many, or leave the size out.

J	V	size	D	CDR3	DNA
TRBJ1-2	TRBV5-6	-	TRBD1	CASSVGDSSYGYTF	TGTGCCAGCAGCGTGGGGGACAGTTCCTATGGCTACACCTTC
TRBJ2-7	TRBV6-1	few	-	CASSEGRVQGISYEQYF	TGTGCCAGCAGTGAAGGGAGAGTTCAGGGAATCTCCTACGAGCAGTACTTC
TRBJ1-2	TRBV21-1	-	-	CASRQGRGYTF	TGTGCCAGCAGACAGGGTAGGGGCTACACCTTC
TRBJ2-7	TRBV30	-	TRBD1	CACSTGDYEQYF	TGTGCCTGTTCGACAGGGGATTACGAGCAGTACTTC
TRBJ2-5	TRBV29-1	-	TRBD2	CSARMGGFETQYF	TGCAGCGCGAGGATGGGAGGGTTCGAGACCCAGTACTTC
TRBJ2-3	TRBV5-6	-	TRBD2	CASRTASGGNTDTQYF	TGTGCCAGCAGGACGGCTAGCGGGGGTAACACAGATACGCAGTATTTT
TRBJ1-6	TRBV9	-	TRBD1	CASSVAGQGNSPLHF	TGTGCCAGCAGCGTAGCAGGACAGGGGAATTCACCCCTCCACTTT
TRBJ2-3	TRBV19	-	TRBD1	CASSGQGGPTDTQYF	TGTGCCAGTAGTGGACAGGGGGGCCCCACAGATACGCAGTATTTT
TRBJ1-5	TRBV19	-	-	CASSNTGNQPQHF	TGTGCCAGTAGTAACACAGGGAATCAGCCCCAGCATTTT
TRBJ1-5	TRBV19	-	-	CASSTSWAAGQPQHF	TGTGCCAGTAGTACCTCTTGGGCTGCTGGTCAGCCCCAGCATTTT
TRBJ2-7	TRBV19	-	TRBD1	CASTPTGGLSSYEQYF	TGTGCCAGTACTCCAACAGGGGGTCTTAGCTCCTACGAGCAGTACTTC
TRBJ2-1	TRBV5-6	-	TRBD1	CASRRTGLHNEQFF	TGTGCCAGCAGACGGACAGGGCTTCACAATGAGCAGTTCTTC
TRBJ1-1	TRBV11-2	once	-	CASSLDKRGNTEAFF	TGTGCCAGCAGCTTAGATAAGCGGGGGAACACTGAAGCTTTCTTT
TRBJ1-2	TRBV7-8	-	-	CASSLLAGAYGYTF	TGTGCCAGCAGCTTACTTGCAGGGGCCTATGGCTACACCTTC
TRBJ2-5	TRBV9	once	TRBD2	CASSPRQTSGGAETQYF	TGTGCCAGCAGCCCAAGACAGACTAGCGGGGGGGCCGAGACCCAGTACTTC
TRBJ2-7	TRBV5-1	once	-	CASSPGGTTYEQYF	TGCGCCAGCAGCCCTGGTGGGACAACATACGAGCAGTACTTC
TRBJ2-7	TRBV20-1	-	-	CSASRDPAYEQYF	TGCAGTGCTAGTCGGGATCCGGCCTACGAGCAGTACTTC
TRBJ2-1	TRBV10-1	once	TRBD2	CASSPGRGGSYNEQFF	TGCGCCAGCAGCCCCGGGCGGGGGGGCTCCTACAATGAGCAGTTCTTC
TRBJ2-1	TRBV5-1	-	TRBD1	CASSSDGTGVYNEQFF	TGCGCCAGCAGCAGTGACGGGACAGGGGTTTACAATGAGCAGTTCTTC
TRBJ1-2	TRBV6-5	-	-	CASRGRFNDYGYTF	TGTGCCAGCAGAGGGAGATTTAACGACTATGGCTACACCTTC
TRBJ1-4	TRBV19	-	TRBD1	CASSLRQGTNEKLFF	TGTGCCAGTAGTCTCCGACAGGGGACAAATGAAAAACTGTTTTTT
TRBJ1-1	TRBV18	-	-	CASSPGFPENTEAFF	TGTGCCAGCTCACCGGGCTTCCCAGAGAACACTGAAGCTTTCTTT
TRBJ2-3	TRBV5-1	-	TRBD1	CASDPGQGDTQYF	TGCGCCAGCGATCCGGGACAGGGGGATACGCAGTATTTT
TRBJ2-7	TRBV12-5	-	-	CASGLSQGFHEQYF	TGTGCTAGTGGTTTGTCACAGGGCTTCCACGAGCAGTACTTC
TRBJ1-1	TRBV6-5	few	-	CASRFGTRGAEAFF	TGTGCCAGCAGGTTCGGAACCCGGGGGGCTGAAGCTTTCTTT
TRBJ1-1	TRBV6-5	-	-	CASSYSSGQMNTEAFF	TGTGCCAGCAGTTACTCGAGTGGACAGATGAACACTGAAGCTTTCTTT
TRBJ2-1	TRBV3-1/TRBV3-2	-	TRBD1	CASSRDRVNNEQFF	TGTGCCAGCAGCCGGGACAGGGTAAACAATGAGCAGTTCTTC
TRBJ2-7	TRBV5-1	-	TRBD2	CASSLAGGIYEQYF	TGCGCCAGCAGCTTGGCGGGGGGGATCTACGAGCAGTACTTC
TRBJ2-5	TRBV5-1	-	TRBD2	CASSLSGGPQETQYF	TGCGCCAGCAGCTTAAGCGGGGGCCCCCAAGAGACCCAGTACTTC
TRBJ1-6	TRBV10-3	-	TRBD1	CAINSGQGALSPLHF	TGTGCCATCAATTCGGGACAGGGGGCCCTTTCACCCCTCCACTTT
TRBJ2-2	TRBV6-2/TRBV6-3	-	TRBD2	CASSYERLAGGNTGELFF	TGTGCCAGCAGTTACGAGCGACTAGCGGGGGGAAACACCGGGGAGCTGTTTTTT
TRBJ2-6	TRBV9	-	-	CASTLRGSGANVLTF	TGTGCCAGCACCTTGCGTGGCTCTGGGGCCAACGTCCTGACTTTC
TRBJ1-4	TRBV4-1	-	-	CASSQGAQAPNEKLFF	TGCGCCAGCAGCCAAGGCGCCCAGGCGCCTAATGAAAAACTGTTTTTT
TRBJ1-1	TRBV6-6	-	TRBD1	CASSYVTGGRSEAFF	TGTGCCAGCAGTTACGTGACAGGGGGCAGGTCTGAAGCTTTCTTT
TRBJ1-5	TRBV10-3	-	-	CAISESIGPGRDQPQHF	TGTGCCATCAGTGAGTCTATAGGTCCAGGGAGGGATCAGCCCCAGCATTTT
TRBJ2-7	TRBV7-9	-	-	CASAPRTYEQYF	TGTGCCAGCGCGCCGCGTACCTACGAGCAGTACTTC
TRBJ1-6	TRBV5-1	-	TRBD1	CAGGRGRDLTYNSPLHF	TGCGCAGGGGGCAGGGGGCGCGATTTAACCTATAATTCACCCCTCCACTTT
TRBJ2-7	TRBV5-1	-	TRBD2	CASSAPMALAGRYNTEQYF	TGCGCCAGCAGCGCACCCATGGCGCTAGCGGGCCGATATAATACGGAGCAGTACTTC
TRBJ1-2	TRBV29-1	-	-	CSVHTADNSLNYGYTF	TGCAGCGTCCACACCGCCGACAACAGCCTTAACTATGGCTACACCTTC
TRBJ1-1	TRBV19	-	-	CAIGHSREVFF	TGTGCCATAGGACACTCCCGTGAGGTTTTCTTT
TRBJ1-2	TRBV27	-	-	CASRPHQGIYGYTF	TGTGCCAGCAGACCCCACCAGGGAATCTATGGCTACACCTTC
TRBJ1-2	TRBV6-1	-	-	CASSERGTIDGYTF	TGTGCCAGCAGTGAAAGGGGGACAATTGATGGCTACACCTTC
TRBJ2-2	TRBV24-1	-	-	CATSDFEQGNTGELFF	TGTGCCACCAGTGATTTTGAACAGGGTAACACCGGGGAGCTGTTTTTT
TRBJ2-5	TRBV5-6	-	TRBD1	CASSVGTGGGKTQYF	TGTGCCAGCAGCGTAGGGACAGGGGGCGGAAAGACCCAGTACTTC
TRBJ1-2	TRBV4-1	-	TRBD1	CASSQGRGSSNYGYTF	TGCGCCAGCAGCCAAGGCAGGGGGTCGTCTAACTATGGCTACACCTTC
TRBJ2-1	TRBV5-1	-	TRBD2	CASSLELAGGDEQFF	TGCGCCAGCAGCTTGGAATTAGCGGGGGGCGATGAGCAGTTCTTC
TRBJ2-7	TRBV7-8	-	TRBD1	CASSWADRGLYEQYF	TGTGCCAGCAGCTGGGCGGACAGGGGGCTCTACGAGCAGTACTTC
TRBJ1-5	TRBV27	-	-	CASSTRTNVYSNQPQHF	TGTGCCAGCAGTACGAGGACAAATGTTTATAGCAATCAGCCCCAGCATTTT
TRBJ1-1	TRBV19	-	-	CASSINGGMNTEAFF	TGTGCCAGTAGTATAAATGGGGGGATGAACACTGAAGCTTTCTTT
TRBJ1-1	TRBV4-2	-	TRBD1	CASSQALGQLNTEAFF	TGTGCCAGCAGCCAAGCCTTGGGACAGTTGAACACTGAAGCTTTCTTT
TRBJ1-1	TRBV6-4	-	-	CASSDEGGTPSLEAFF	TGTGCCAGCAGTGACGAAGGAGGGACCCCCAGTCTTGAAGCTTTCTTT
TRBJ1-1	TRBV25-1	-	-	CASSVRQALGTTEAFF	TGTGCCAGCAGTGTACGGCAGGCCTTGGGTACCACTGAAGCTTTCTTT
TRBJ1-6	TRBV19	-	-	CASRHMTGESPLHF	TGTGCCAGTAGACATATGACCGGGGAATCACCCCTCCACTTT
TRBJ2-7	TRBV28	-	TRBD2	CASSLLGTSGGYEQYF	TGTGCCAGCAGTTTATTAGGGACTAGCGGGGGTTACGAGCAGTACTTC
TRBJ1-6	TRBV24-1	once	-	CATGGGQNSPLHF	TGTGCCACGGGAGGGGGGCAAAATTCACCCCTCCACTTT
TRBJ2-5	TRBV11-2	-	-	CASSLAQGTRETQYF	TGTGCCAGCAGCTTAGCCCAGGGAACCCGAGAGACCCAGTACTTC
TRBJ1-2	TRBV2	-	TRBD1	CASSATGDGYTF	TGTGCCAGCAGTGCGACAGGGGATGGCTACACCTTC
TRBJ1-4	TRBV6-5	once	-	CARPLPEGYNEKLFF	TGTGCCAGACCCCTCCCTGAGGGCTATAATGAAAAACTGTTTTTT
TRBJ1-6	TRBV18	-	-	CASSPYYINSPLHF	TGTGCCAGCTCACCGTATTATATTAATTCACCCCTCCACTTT
TRBJ1-1	TRBV14	-	-	CASSQGPPGLSEAFF	TGTGCCAGCAGCCAAGGTCCGCCAGGGCTGAGTGAAGCTTTCTTT